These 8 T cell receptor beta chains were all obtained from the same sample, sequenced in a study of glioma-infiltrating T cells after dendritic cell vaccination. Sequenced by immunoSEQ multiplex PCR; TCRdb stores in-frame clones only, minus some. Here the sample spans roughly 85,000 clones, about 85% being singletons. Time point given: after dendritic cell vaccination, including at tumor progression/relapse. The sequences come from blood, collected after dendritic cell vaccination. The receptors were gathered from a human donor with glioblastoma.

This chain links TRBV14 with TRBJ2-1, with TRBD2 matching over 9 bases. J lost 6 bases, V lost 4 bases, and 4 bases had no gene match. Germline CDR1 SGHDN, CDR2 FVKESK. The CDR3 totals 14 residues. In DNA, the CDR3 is TGTGCCAGCAGCCGGCTAGCGGGATCCAATGAGCAGTTCTTC. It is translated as CASSRLAGSNEQFF.

The chain's CDR3 is CASSLSRNRVGYGYTF. The CDR3 DNA reads as TGTGCCAGCAGCTTGTCCCGGAACAGGGTCGGCTATGGCTACACCTTC. V is TRBV5-6 and J is TRBJ1-2; D is perhaps TRBD1 (6 bases). Germline V CDR1 and CDR2: SGHDT, YYEEEE. Deletions cut 1 base from V and 4 bases from J, with 17 bases between. CDR3 length: 16 amino acids.

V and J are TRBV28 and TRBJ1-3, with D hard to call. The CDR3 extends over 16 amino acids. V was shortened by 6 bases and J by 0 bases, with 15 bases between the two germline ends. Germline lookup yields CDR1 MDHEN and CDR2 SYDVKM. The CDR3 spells CASSPLLQSSGNTIYF. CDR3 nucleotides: TGTGCCAGCAGCCCACTGTTACAGAGCTCTGGAAACACCATATATTTT.

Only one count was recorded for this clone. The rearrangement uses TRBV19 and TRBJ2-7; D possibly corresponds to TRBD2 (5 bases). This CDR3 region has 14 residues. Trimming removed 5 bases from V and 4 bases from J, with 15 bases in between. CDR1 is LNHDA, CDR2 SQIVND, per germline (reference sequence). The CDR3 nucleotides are TGTGCCAGTAGTTGGGATAGCGAGGGTTACGAGCAGTACTTC. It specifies CASSWDSEGYEQYF.

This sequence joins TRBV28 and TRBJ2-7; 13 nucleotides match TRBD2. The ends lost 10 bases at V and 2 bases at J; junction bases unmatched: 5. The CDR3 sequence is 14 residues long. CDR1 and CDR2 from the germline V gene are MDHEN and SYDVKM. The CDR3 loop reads CATLTSGRAYEQYF. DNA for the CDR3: TGTGCCACCTTAACTAGCGGGAGGGCCTACGAGCAGTACTTC.

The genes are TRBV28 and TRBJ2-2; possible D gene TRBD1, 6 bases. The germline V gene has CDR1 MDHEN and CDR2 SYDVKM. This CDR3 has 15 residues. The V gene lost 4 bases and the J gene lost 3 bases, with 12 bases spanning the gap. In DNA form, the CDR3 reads TGTGCCAGCAGTTCTCTGACAGGACACACCGGGGAGCTGTTTTTT. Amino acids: CASSSLTGHTGELFF.

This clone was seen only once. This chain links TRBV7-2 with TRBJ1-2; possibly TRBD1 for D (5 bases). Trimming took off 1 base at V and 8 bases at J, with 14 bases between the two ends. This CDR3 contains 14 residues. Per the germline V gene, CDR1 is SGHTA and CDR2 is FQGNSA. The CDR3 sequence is CASSLDRQPGGYTF. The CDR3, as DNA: TGTGCCAGCAGCTTAGACAGGCAACCAGGGGGCTACACCTTC.

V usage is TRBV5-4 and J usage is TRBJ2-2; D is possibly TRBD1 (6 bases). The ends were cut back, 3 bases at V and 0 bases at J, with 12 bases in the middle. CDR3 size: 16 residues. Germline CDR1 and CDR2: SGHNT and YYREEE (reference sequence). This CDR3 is CASSSPGHSNTGELFF. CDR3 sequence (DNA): TGTGCCAGCAGCTCTCCGGGACACTCGAACACCGGGGAGCTGTTTTTT.